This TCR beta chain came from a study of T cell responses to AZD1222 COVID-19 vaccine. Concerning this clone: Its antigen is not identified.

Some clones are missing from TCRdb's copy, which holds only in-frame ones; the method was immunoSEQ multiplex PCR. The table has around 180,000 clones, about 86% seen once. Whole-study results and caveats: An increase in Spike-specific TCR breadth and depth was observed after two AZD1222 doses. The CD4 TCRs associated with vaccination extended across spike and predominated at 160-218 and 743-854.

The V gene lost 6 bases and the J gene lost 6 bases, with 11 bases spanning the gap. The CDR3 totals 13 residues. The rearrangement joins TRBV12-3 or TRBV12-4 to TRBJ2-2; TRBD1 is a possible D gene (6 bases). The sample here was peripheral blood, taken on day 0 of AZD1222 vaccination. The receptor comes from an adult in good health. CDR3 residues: CASSGQRSGELFF. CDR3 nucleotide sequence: TGTGCCAGCAGCGGACAGCGCTCCGGGGAGCTGTTTTTT.